The rows below give T cell receptor beta chains drawn from one sample of a study of T cell responses to AZD1222 COVID-19 vaccine. The table came from immunoSEQ multiplex PCR; TCRdb's copy has only in-frame clones and leaves some out. This table holds some 81,000 clones, 70% to 90% found once. This sample comprised peripheral blood, obtained 28 days after the second AZD1222 dose. The receptors were sampled from an adult who received the AZD1222 COVID-19 vaccine. Each CDR3 is given with its conserved first and last residue. The D gene is left open where the match is weak. Clone size is not always given. Where it is, it says once, few, many or a class for expanded clones.

>TRBD2|TRBJ2-3|-|TRBV4-3
TGCGCCAGCAGCCAACTCGGGACTAGCGGGAGGGATACGCAGTATTTT
CASSQLGTSGRDTQYF
>TRBD2|TRBJ2-2|-|TRBV7-2
TGTGCCAGCAGCTGGGAGGGGTCCGGGGAGCTGTTTTTT
CASSWEGSGELFF
>TRBD1|TRBJ1-1|-|TRBV7-2
TGTGCCAGCAGCCCCTACAGGGGTCGGAACACTGAAGCTTTCTTT
CASSPYRGRNTEAFF
>-|TRBJ1-2|-|TRBV18
TGTGCCAGCTCACAACCCCAGGGGACGGGTGGCTACACCTTC
CASSQPQGTGGYTF
>TRBD1|TRBJ2-3|-|TRBV27
TGTGCCAGCAGTTTATTTTCTACAGGGGGAGATACGCAGTATTTT
CASSLFSTGGDTQYF
>-|TRBJ2-7|-|TRBV6-2/TRBV6-3
TGTGCCAGCAGTTCTGAGGGTTTCTACGAGCAGTACTTC
CASSSEGFYEQYF
>-|TRBJ1-1|-|TRBV30
TGTGCCTGGAGCTATGAGTGGGTTACGAACACTGAAGCTTTCTTT
CAWSYEWVTNTEAFF
>-|TRBJ1-4|-|TRBV27
TGTGCCAGCAGTTTATCGGGGGGGGATTGGGAAAAACTGTTTTTT
CASSLSGGDWEKLFF
>TRBD2|TRBJ2-7|-|TRBV5-4
TGTGCCAGCAGCTCCGGCGGGAGCTACGAGCAGTACTTC
CASSSGGSYEQYF
>-|TRBJ2-7|-|TRBV19
TGTGCCAGTACCTCAGCGACAGGATCCCGCTACGAGCAGTACTTC
CASTSATGSRYEQYF
>-|TRBJ2-7|-|TRBV15
TGTGCCACCAGCAGAGATAAGGGATACGAGCAGTACTTC
CATSRDKGYEQYF
>TRBD2|TRBJ2-2|-|TRBV7-3
TGTGCCAGCAGCTTAGCGGGAGGTTTGGACGGGGAGCTGTTTTTT
CASSLAGGLDGELFF
>-|TRBJ2-3|-|TRBV5-1
TGCGCCAGCAGCTTGGATTGGGGGGGCACAGATACGCAGTATTTT
CASSLDWGGTDTQYF
>TRBD1|TRBJ1-5|-|TRBV19
TGTGCCAGTAGTCCCCCTCAACCAGGGGGGATCGGGCCCCAGCATTTT
CASSPPQPGGIGPQHF
>TRBD2|TRBJ2-1|-|TRBV7-2
TGTGCCAGCAGACTAGCGGGTGGCGGGTACAATGAGCAGTTCTTC
CASRLAGGGYNEQFF
>-|TRBJ2-3|few|TRBV19
TGTGCCAGTAGTACCTCTAGCACAGATACGCAGTATTTT
CASSTSSTDTQYF
>-|TRBJ2-5|-|TRBV15
TGTGCCACCTCAGCGGGCGGGACACAAGAGACCCAGTACTTC
CATSAGGTQETQYF
>TRBD1|TRBJ1-1|-|TRBV19
TGTGCCAGTAGGAACAGGGGGCGAGACACTGAAGCTTTCTTT
CASRNRGRDTEAFF
>TRBD2|TRBJ2-1|-|TRBV9
TGTGCCAGCAGCGTACTGGGACTAGCGGATAACAATGAGCAGTTCTTC
CASSVLGLADNNEQFF
>-|TRBJ2-7|-|TRBV28
TGTGCCAGCAGTCCGGGACACTCTAGGGACGAGCAGTACTTC
CASSPGHSRDEQYF
>TRBD1|TRBJ1-1|-|TRBV29-1
TGCAGCGTTGAAAGGGACAGGGAGAACACTGAAGCTTTCTTT
CSVERDRENTEAFF
>-|TRBJ1-6|-|TRBV4-3
TGCGCCAGCAGCCAAGATCAGGGCAGGAATTCACCCCTCCACTTT
CASSQDQGRNSPLHF
>-|TRBJ1-1|-|TRBV4-2
TGTGCCAGCAGCCTCGGACAGATGGCCAACACTGAAGCTTTCTTT
CASSLGQMANTEAFF
>-|TRBJ1-3|-|TRBV18
TGTGCCAGCTCATCTCAGGGCGGAGCCTCTGGAAACACCATATATTTT
CASSSQGGASGNTIYF
>-|TRBJ1-5|-|TRBV5-3
TGTGCCAGAAGCTTGGGACCCAGCAATCAGCCCCAGCATTTT
CARSLGPSNQPQHF
>-|TRBJ1-4|few|TRBV13
TGTGCCAGCAGCCGGGGACCGAATGAAAAACTGTTTTTT
CASSRGPNEKLFF
>-|TRBJ1-5|-|TRBV9
TGTGCCAGCAGCGTAGTGTGGGGGCGGACTCAGCCCCAGCATTTT
CASSVVWGRTQPQHF
>TRBD1|TRBJ2-3|-|TRBV4-3
TGCGCCAGCAGCCAAGGGGCCGGGACAGGGGTAGATACGCAGTATTTT
CASSQGAGTGVDTQYF
>TRBD1|TRBJ2-3|few|TRBV5-1
TGCGCCAGCCAACCATGGGGACAGGGTAAAGATACGCAGTATTTT
CASQPWGQGKDTQYF
>TRBD1|TRBJ1-1|few|TRBV16
TGTGCCAGCAGCGACAGGGGGAACACTGAAGCTTTCTTT
CASSDRGNTEAFF
>-|TRBJ1-1|-|TRBV25-1
TGTGCCAGCACGGCGGGGGTTACGACTGAAGCTTTCTTT
CASTAGVTTEAFF
>-|TRBJ1-6|-|TRBV3-1/TRBV3-2
TGTGCCGCCAACAGTTATAATTCACCCCTCCACTTT
CAANSYNSPLHF
>-|TRBJ1-4|-|TRBV6-6
TGTGCCAGCAGTAGGTCGGTTGGCGGAACTAATGAAAAACTGTTTTTT
CASSRSVGGTNEKLFF
>-|TRBJ2-1|once|TRBV24-1
TGTGCCACCAGTGACCCTAACATGGGGAGGAATGAGCAGTTCTTC
CATSDPNMGRNEQFF
>-|TRBJ2-7|-|TRBV5-4
TGTGCCAGCAGCTTGGGGCGGTACGAGCAGTACTTC
CASSLGRYEQYF
>TRBD1|TRBJ2-4|-|TRBV7-2
TGTGCCAGCAGCTCAGGACAGGGGGCAAACATTCAGTACTTC
CASSSGQGANIQYF
>TRBD2|TRBJ2-3|-|TRBV3-1/TRBV3-2
TGTGCCAGCAGCCAGACTAGCGGGGTCACAGATACGCAGTATTTT
CASSQTSGVTDTQYF
>-|TRBJ2-1|-|TRBV18
TGTGCCAGCTCACCACCAAATGCGAATGAGCAGTTCTTC
CASSPPNANEQFF
>TRBD1|TRBJ1-5|-|TRBV18
TGTGCCAGCTCCGACCCGGCAGGGGGCGTCGGTCAGCCCCAGCATTTT
CASSDPAGGVGQPQHF
>-|TRBJ2-2|-|TRBV5-5
TGTGCCAGCAGCTTGAGGCAGGCGAACACCGGGGAGCTGTTTTTT
CASSLRQANTGELFF
>-|TRBJ1-4|once|TRBV28
TGTGCCAGCAGTTTTGGGGGGCGGAATGAAAAACTGTTTTTT
CASSFGGRNEKLFF
>TRBD1|TRBJ1-2|-|TRBV2
TGTGCCAGCAAGGGGGCCGAGGCTGGCTACACCTTC
CASKGAEAGYTF
>-|TRBJ2-7|-|TRBV28
TGTGCCACCCTGCGGGCACCCCTCCCGGGGTACGAGCAGTACTTC
CATLRAPLPGYEQYF
>-|TRBJ1-1|-|TRBV3-1/TRBV3-2
TGTGCCAGCAGCCACCTTGGAACTGAAGCTTTCTTT
CASSHLGTEAFF
>-|TRBJ2-3|-|TRBV7-2
TGTGCCAGCAGCTTAGAGAGGAGGGGCACAGATACGCAGTATTTT
CASSLERRGTDTQYF
>-|TRBJ1-1|-|TRBV2
TGTGCCAGCAGCGGGCGCCGGGGCACTGAAGCTTTCTTT
CASSGRRGTEAFF
>TRBD2|TRBJ2-2|-|TRBV19
TGTGCCAGTACCGAGACGGGAGGGCCGACCGGGGAGCTGTTTTTT
CASTETGGPTGELFF
>TRBD1|TRBJ1-2|-|TRBV4-2
TGTGCCAGCAGTCCAGGTAGACAGGGGACCTATGGCTACACCTTC
CASSPGRQGTYGYTF
>-|TRBJ2-7|-|TRBV27
TGTGCCAGCAGTTTAGCAGGAAGCTCCTACGAGCAGTACTTC
CASSLAGSSYEQYF
>-|TRBJ1-1|-|TRBV29-1
TGCAGCGTCGGGCCCCCCACAGGGTCCCCTATGAACACTGAAGCTTTCTTT
CSVGPPTGSPMNTEAFF
>TRBD1|TRBJ1-6|few|TRBV28
TGTGCCAGCAGTATCGGGACAGATAATTCACCCCTCCACTTT
CASSIGTDNSPLHF